This entry describes one T cell receptor beta chain. This entry is derived from a study of blood T cell repertoires in COVID-19. As handled by the study authors: Reference gene primer amplification in the assay estimated nucleated cell counts. Repertoires were generated with immunoSEQ multiplex PCR, while TCRdb's copy carries only in-frame clones and drops some. The V and J calls and clone size were taken over from that table, and D and trimming were inferred from the DNA. The sample holds 35,000 to 45,000 clones, roughly nine tenths seen once. Trimming left V 1 base short and J 4 bases short, with 14 bases between. Germline V lookup: CDR1 SGHVS, CDR2 FQNEAQ. The CDR3 spans 16 residues.

This TCR was sampled from a human donor in a cohort sampled during active COVID-19. The sample consisted of peripheral blood. The chain couples TRBV7-8 to TRBJ1-5; D call uncertain. The CDR3 nucleotides read TGTGCCAGCAGCTTAGGGAGGGAAAAGCGGAATCAGCCCCAGCATTTT. Amino acids: CASSLGREKRNQPQHF.